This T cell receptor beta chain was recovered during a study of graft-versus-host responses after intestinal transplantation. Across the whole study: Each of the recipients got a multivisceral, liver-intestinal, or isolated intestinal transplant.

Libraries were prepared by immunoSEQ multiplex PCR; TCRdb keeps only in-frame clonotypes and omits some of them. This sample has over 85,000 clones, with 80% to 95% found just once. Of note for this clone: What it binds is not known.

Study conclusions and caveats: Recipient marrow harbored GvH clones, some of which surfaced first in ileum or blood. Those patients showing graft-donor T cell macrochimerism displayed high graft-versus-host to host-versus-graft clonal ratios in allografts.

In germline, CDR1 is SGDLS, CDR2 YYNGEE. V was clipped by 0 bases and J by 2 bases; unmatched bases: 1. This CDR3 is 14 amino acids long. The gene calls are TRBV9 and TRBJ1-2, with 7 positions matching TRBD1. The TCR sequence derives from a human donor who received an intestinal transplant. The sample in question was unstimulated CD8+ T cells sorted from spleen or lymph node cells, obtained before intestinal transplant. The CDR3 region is CASSVVTGNYGYTF. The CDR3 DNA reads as TGTGCCAGCAGCGTAGTGACAGGGAACTATGGCTACACCTTC.